What follows are 24 T cell receptor beta chains derived from one specimen sequenced in a study of Ad26.COV2.S vaccination and SARS-CoV-2 variants. Treatment specified: roughly 20 received Ad26.COV2.S at low or high dose, single or two shots; 5 received placebo; per-sample allocation not given. Sampling took place 63 days after the first vaccine or placebo injection. Clones were sequenced by immunoSEQ multiplex PCR, and TCRdb holds only the in-frame ones, with some missing. The sample yields over 400,000 clones, around 92% seen once. The sequenced sample was peripheral blood, obtained in a trial of Ad26.COV2.S vaccine versus placebo. The receptors were sampled from a person aged 18-65 years who received the Ad26.COV2.S COVID-19 vaccine or a placebo.

This chain joins TRBV11-2 and TRBJ2-3; D call uncertain. Germline CDR1 and CDR2: SGHAT and FQNNGV. V was cut by 5 bases and J by 6 bases, with 15 bases left in between. This CDR3 is 14 amino acids long. The CDR3 nucleotides are TGTGCCAGCAGCACTGCGGTGGGTCGGGATACGCAGTATTTT. Amino acid sequence: CASSTAVGRDTQYF.

The V call is TRBV13, the J call TRBJ2-3, with D possibly called TRBD1 or TRBD2 (5 bases each). The CDR3 is 15 residues long. Trimming removed 5 bases from V and 6 bases from J, with 18 bases in between. The germline gives CDR1 PRHDT, CDR2 FYEKMQ (reference sequence). DNA for the CDR3: TGTGCCAGCAGCGGTAAAGGGACGGCATATGATACGCAGTATTTT. Protein: CASSGKGTAYDTQYF.

This chain uses TRBV28 with TRBJ2-1, with D tentatively TRBD1 or TRBD2 (6 bases each). Germline CDR1 and CDR2: MDHEN and SYDVKM. Trimming stripped 7 bases from V and 2 bases from J, with 12 bases between. The CDR3 totals 14 residues. CDR3 bases: TGTGCCAGCATAAGGGGGGCGACCTACAATGAGCAGTTCTTC. Its translation: CASIRGATYNEQFF.

The rearrangement links TRBV20-1 to TRBJ2-7, with D perhaps given as TRBD1 or TRBD2 (6 bases each). CDR1 and CDR2 from the germline V gene are DFQATT and SNEGSKA (reference sequence). The V end was cut by 6 bases, the J end by 5 bases, with 11 bases between. The CDR3 has 11 amino acids. The CDR3 DNA reads TGCAGTGCGATGAGGGGGGACGAGCAGTACTTC. Its translation is CSAMRGDEQYF.

The chain couples TRBV28 to TRBJ2-4; D is perhaps TRBD1 (6 bases). Germline lookup yields CDR1 MDHEN and CDR2 SYDVKM. The V and J ends lost 5 bases and 5 bases respectively, with 19 bases between them. The CDR3 is 16 amino acids. The CDR3 protein is CASSQGRGFGENIQYF. The CDR3 nucleotides read TGTGCCAGCAGTCAAGGCAGGGGTTTCGGGGAAAACATTCAGTACTTC.

The CDR3 loop reads CASTTQSGTSGVEYF. DNA of the CDR3: TGTGCCAGCACCACCCAAAGTGGGACTAGCGGGGTAGAGTACTTC. The chain is built from TRBV6-5 and TRBJ2-5; 13 bases map to TRBD2. The V segment lost 7 bases and the J segment 12 bases; nucleotides outside the gene matches: 14. The CDR3 has 15 amino acids. The germline V gene encodes CDR1 MNHEY and CDR2 SVGAGI.

The count of this clone is one. The J gene is TRBJ2-7, the V gene TRBV5-6, with a possible D match to TRBD1 (6 bases). The germline V and J ends were trimmed by 0 bases and 3 bases, with 13 bases remaining between them. Germline lookup yields CDR1 SGHDT and CDR2 YYEEEE. This CDR3 comprises 15 residues. The CDR3 DNA follows: TGTGCCAGCAGCTTGGCCGGGACACTTCTCTACGAGCAGTACTTC. It codes for CASSLAGTLLYEQYF. Complete variable domain (other parts from reference TRBV5-6 and TRBJ2-7): DAGVTQSPTHLIKTRGQQVTLRCSPKSGHDTVSWYQQALGQGPQFIFQYYEEEERQRGNFPDRFSGHQFPNYSSELNVNALLLGDSALYLCASSLAGTLLYEQYFGPGTRLTVT.

The chain employs TRBV7-9 and TRBJ1-6; D is perhaps TRBD1 (5 bases). Looked up from germline, CDR1 is SEHNR and CDR2 is FQNEAQ (reference sequence). This CDR3 contains 16 residues. Trimming left V 5 bases short and J 3 bases short, with 14 bases between. The CDR3 DNA follows: TGTGCCAGCAGCCAAGAGACAGAGATCTATAATTCACCCCTCCACTTT. Protein sequence: CASSQETEIYNSPLHF. Filled out from reference TRBV7-9 and TRBJ1-6, the complete variable domain reads DTGVSQNPRHKITKRGQNVTFRCDPISEHNRLYWYRQTLGQGPEFLTYFQNEAQLEKSRLLSDRFSAERPKGSFSTLEIQRTEQGDSAMYLCASSQETEIYNSPLHFGNGTRLTVT.

The rearrangement uses TRBV19 and TRBJ2-2; D not certain. Germline-derived CDR1 and CDR2 are LNHDA and SQIVND (reference sequence). The V end was cut by 3 bases, the J end by 4 bases, with 15 bases between. The CDR3 spans 16 residues. The CDR3: CASSILPAASTGELFF. The CDR3, as DNA: TGTGCCAGTAGTATCCTACCGGCAGCTTCCACCGGGGAGCTGTTTTTT.

The J gene is TRBJ2-5, the V gene TRBV5-4; D uncertain. Germline V gene data show CDR1 as SGHNT and CDR2 as YYREEE (reference sequence). Trimming took off 0 bases at V and 0 bases at J, with 9 bases between the two ends. The CDR3 is made up of 15 amino acids. Here the CDR3 reads CASSLVVGHQETQYF. CDR3 nucleotides: TGTGCCAGCAGCTTGGTTGTCGGCCACCAAGAGACCCAGTACTTC. Drawing the rest from reference TRBV5-4 and TRBJ2-5, the complete variable domain is ETGVTQSPTHLIKTRGQQVTLRCSSQSGHNTVSWYQQALGQGPQFIFQYYREEENGRGNFPPRFSGLQFPNYSSELNVNALELDDSALYLCASSLVVGHQETQYFGPGTRLLVL.

This chain connects TRBV14 to TRBJ2-7, with no clear D. With 0 bases removed from V and 6 bases from J, the gap between germline ends came to 9 bases. The CDR3 has 13 amino acids. Germline loops: CDR1 SGHDN, CDR2 FVKESK. CDR3 nucleotide sequence: TGTGCCAGCAGCCAAGATGCAACAGCCGAGCAGTACTTC. This codes for CASSQDATAEQYF.

Written as DNA, the CDR3 is TGTGCCAGCACCTTTGGCGGGCCAAACAATCAGCCCCAGCATTTT. Translated, it gives CASTFGGPNNQPQHF. The chain uses TRBV28 and TRBJ1-5; D not certain. V gave up 7 bases and J gave up 3 bases, with 16 bases separating them. Germline V CDR1 and CDR2: MDHEN, SYDVKM. The CDR3 extends over 15 amino acids.

The chain recombines TRBV3-1 (or the pseudogene TRBV3-2) with TRBJ1-1, with no clear D. The ends were cut back, 4 bases at V and 4 bases at J, with 7 bases in the middle. Germline loops: CDR1 LGHDT, CDR2 YNNKEL (reference sequence). This CDR3 is built from 12 residues. CDR3 coding DNA: TGTGCCAGCAGCCTCAAGCCCACTGAAGCTTTCTTT. Translation gives CASSLKPTEAFF.

In its sample, this clone was seen once. V and J are TRBV28 and TRBJ2-5, with D unresolved. V was shortened by 2 bases and J by 2 bases, with 15 bases between the two germline ends. This CDR3 has 16 residues. Looked up from germline, CDR1 is MDHEN and CDR2 is SYDVKM. In nucleotides, the CDR3 is TGTGCCAGCAGTTTAGGGCTAGACCTAATTCAAGAGACCCAGTACTTC. Residues: CASSLGLDLIQETQYF.

CDR3: CASSDGAREAFF. The CDR3 DNA sequence: TGTGCCAGCAGCGATGGGGCCAGGGAAGCTTTCTTT. This chain joins TRBV12-3 or TRBV12-4 and TRBJ1-1; TRBD1 might be the D (5 bases). This CDR3 is built from 12 residues. V was clipped by 6 bases and J by 8 bases, with 13 bases between them.

The chain recombines TRBV11-3 with TRBJ2-1; D call uncertain. The CDR3 consists of 15 residues. Germline V gene sequence: CDR1 SGHNT, CDR2 YENEEA. V lost 1 base to trimming and J lost 4 bases, with 11 bases between them. The CDR3 bases are TGTGCCAGCAGCTTAGGTGGATCCTCATACAATGAGCAGTTCTTC. It translates to CASSLGGSSYNEQFF.

This chain links TRBV7-2 with TRBJ2-2, with D uncertain. V was pared by 1 base and J by 5 bases, with 5 bases between. The CDR3 is 13 amino acids. Germline V CDR1 and CDR2: SGHTA, FQGNSA. CDR3 residues: CASSLDLTGELFF. The CDR3, as DNA: TGTGCCAGCAGCTTAGATTTAACCGGGGAGCTGTTTTTT.

The V call is TRBV6-4, the J call TRBJ2-2; 8 bases fit TRBD1. The germline V gene encodes CDR1 MRHNA and CDR2 SNTAGT. V was clipped by 6 bases and J by 5 bases; unmatched bases: 5. This CDR3 is 14 amino acids long. CDR3 sequence: CASSRQGSTGELFF. The CDR3, as DNA: TGTGCCAGCAGCCGACAGGGGAGTACCGGGGAGCTGTTTTTT.

The rearrangement links TRBV5-4 to TRBJ1-6; 8 bases agree with TRBD1. CDR3 length: 15 residues. J gave up 7 bases and V 4 bases, and 7 bases lay outside the gene matches. CDR1 is SGHNT and CDR2 is YYREEE in the germline V gene (reference sequence). This CDR3 reads CASSAQGGGNSPLHF. In nucleotides, the CDR3 is TGTGCCAGCAGCGCACAGGGGGGTGGCAATTCACCCCTCCACTTT.

The chain links TRBV7-8 to TRBJ1-3; D may be TRBD1 (5 bases). The ends were cut back, 5 bases at V and 4 bases at J, with 15 bases in the middle. CDR3 length equals 15 residues. Germline CDR1 SGHVS, CDR2 FQNEAQ. As DNA, the CDR3 is TGTGCCAGCAGCCCCGTCTCGGGGACCGGAAACACCATATATTTT. This encodes CASSPVSGTGNTIYF.

This clone is a singleton in its sample. J is TRBJ2-2 and V is TRBV7-8; no clear D gene. The CDR3 extends over 13 amino acids. The germline V gene has CDR1 SGHVS and CDR2 FQNEAQ. The V end was cut by 6 bases, the J end by 6 bases, with 11 bases between. The CDR3 region has the DNA TGTGCCAGCAGAGCCCTGGGTTCCGGGGAGCTGTTTTTT. Its translation is CASRALGSGELFF. Based on the CDR3 plus reference TRBV7-8 and TRBJ2-2, the full variable domain is GAGVSQSPRYKVAKRGQDVALRCDPISGHVSLFWYQQALGQGPEFLTYFQNEAQLDKSGLPSDRFFAERPEGSVSTLKIQRTQQEDSAVYLCASRALGSGELFFGEGSRLTVL.

The CDR3 nucleotides read TGTGCCAGCAGTGAATTCATAATGGGCAGAAATGAAAAACTGTTTTTT. Encoded protein: CASSEFIMGRNEKLFF. The chain links TRBV6-1 to TRBJ1-4; D is ambiguous. Germline V lookup: CDR1 MNHNS, CDR2 SASEGT. The CDR3 is 16 amino acids. The ends were cut back, 2 bases at V and 5 bases at J, with 15 bases in the middle.

This clone was seen only once. The gene calls are TRBV27 and TRBJ1-2; D is possibly TRBD1 (6 bases). CDR3 size: 13 residues. The germline V gene has CDR1 MNHEY and CDR2 SMNVEV (reference sequence). The V end was cut by 3 bases, the J end by 7 bases, with 12 bases between. The CDR3, as DNA: TGTGCCAGCAGTTTTAACACCAGGGGTGGCTACACCTTC. Amino acids: CASSFNTRGGYTF.

The chain is built from TRBV12-3 or TRBV12-4 and TRBJ2-1; D gene uncertain. The CDR3 consists of 11 residues. The V end lost 5 bases, the J end lost 8 bases, and 7 bases lay between the germline ends. The CDR3 is CASSLDYEQFF. CDR3 coding DNA: TGTGCCAGCAGTCTAGACTATGAGCAGTTCTTC.